Below, 31 T cell receptor beta chains from the same sample are listed, as sequenced in a study of radiotherapy plus CTLA-4 blockade in lung cancer (dated by TCRdb to 2016 to 2019). Libraries were prepared through the immunoSEQ multiplex PCR assay. Here the immuneACCESS table is served through TCRdb, limited to in-frame sequences with V and J called. Missing clones are a known gap in these copies; in checked studies unresolved V genes cover under half, and the rest lacks a known reason. This sample lists about 97,000 clones; 60% to 75% were detected once. The top ten clones comprise around 3% of the sample. Source: peripheral blood, taken from a patient treated with radiotherapy plus ipilimumab. These receptors all come from a human donor with non-small cell lung cancer who had a partial response to radiotherapy plus ipilimumab. Some clones in this sample may be carry-over from other donors' samples.

The chain employs TRBV18 and TRBJ2-5, with 7 bases lining up with TRBD1. The CDR3 spans 16 residues. Germline V gene sequence: CDR1 KGHSH, CDR2 LQKENI. V shed 3 bases, J shed 4 bases, and the junction held 11 bases outside the gene matches. CDR3 protein: CASSPDRLRWSETQYF. As DNA, the CDR3 is TGTGCCAGCTCACCGGACAGGTTAAGGTGGTCAGAGACCCAGTACTTC.

The V gene is TRBV6-1, the J gene TRBJ2-3; TRBD2 aligns across 13 bases. The CDR3 sequence is 16 residues long. Germline assignment: CDR1 MNHNS and CDR2 SASEGT. J gave up 1 base and V 2 bases, and 0 bases lay outside the gene matches. CDR3 amino acids: CASSETSGGGTDTQYF. CDR3 DNA sequence: TGTGCCAGCAGTGAAACTAGCGGGGGGGGCACAGATACGCAGTATTTT.

The V call is TRBV5-1, the J call TRBJ2-3; perhaps TRBD1 as D (5 bases). Germline-derived CDR1 and CDR2 are SGHRS and YFSETQ. The ends were cut back, 3 bases at V and 2 bases at J, with 10 bases in the middle. This CDR3 region has 14 residues. The CDR3 region has the DNA TGCGCCAGCAGCTCACAGGTTCCCACAGATACGCAGTATTTT. It specifies CASSSQVPTDTQYF.

This chain links TRBV7-3 with TRBJ2-1; D gene ambiguous. The germline V and J ends were trimmed by 2 bases and 7 bases, with 12 bases remaining between them. CDR1 is SGHTA, CDR2 FQGTGA, per germline. There are 14 residues in the CDR3. This chain's CDR3 is CASSLGAGENEQFF. The CDR3 bases are TGTGCCAGCAGCTTAGGTGCAGGCGAGAATGAGCAGTTCTTC.

The chain recombines TRBV5-6 with TRBJ2-7, with D possibly being TRBD2 (6 bases). V lost 1 base, J lost 3 bases, and 11 bases lay in between. The germline V gene has CDR1 SGHDT and CDR2 YYEEEE. The CDR3 contains 14 residues. The CDR3 coding sequence is TGTGCCAGCAGCTTGTTGGGAGGAAGCTACGAGCAGTACTTC. Its translation is CASSLLGGSYEQYF. The full variable domain, its missing parts supplied by reference TRBV5-6 and TRBJ2-7, is DAGVTQSPTHLIKTRGQQVTLRCSPKSGHDTVSWYQQALGQGPQFIFQYYEEEERQRGNFPDRFSGHQFPNYSSELNVNALLLGDSALYLCASSLLGGSYEQYFGPGTRLTVT.

This clone was seen just once. The DNA for the CDR3 is TGTGCCAGCAGCGAGGTAGGACAGGGGGATAGTGAAGCTTTCTTT. It codes for CASSEVGQGDSEAFF. This sequence joins TRBV9 and TRBJ1-1; 10 bases agree with TRBD1. This CDR3 is 15 amino acids long. Germline-derived CDR1 and CDR2 are SGDLS and YYNGEE. The junction had 9 bases not matched to a gene; V was cut back by 3 bases and J by 7 bases.

The V and J genes are TRBV28 and TRBJ2-1, with 10 bases aligning to TRBD2. Looked up from germline, CDR1 is MDHEN and CDR2 is SYDVKM. The CDR3 is made up of 14 amino acids. The ends lost 3 bases at V and 10 bases at J; junction bases unmatched: 6. CDR3 in DNA: TGTGCCAGCAGTTTTCTTCTAGCGGGAGCGGAGCAGTTCTTC. Translated, it gives CASSFLLAGAEQFF.

This sequence joins TRBV7-2 and TRBJ1-5; no clear D. The germline V gene encodes CDR1 SGHTA and CDR2 FQGNSA. The CDR3 length is 14 residues. V gave up 5 bases and J gave up 4 bases, with 12 bases separating them. CDR3 coding DNA: TGTGCCAGCAGCCACGGCACAGTGAATCAGCCCCAGCATTTT. Amino acid sequence: CASSHGTVNQPQHF.

The genes are TRBV13 and TRBJ2-5, with TRBD1 matching 7 bases. The tail of the sequence fits TRBJ2-7 better, so the J call may be wrong. This CDR3 spans 14 amino acids. CDR1 is PRHDT and CDR2 is FYEKMQ in the germline V gene (reference sequence). CDR3 protein: CASSLRQGFYEQYF. The CDR3 DNA reads as TGTGCCAGCAGCTTGCGACAGGGATTCTACGAGCAGTACTTC.

This clone occurred once. This sequence joins TRBV5-1 and TRBJ1-1, with 9 bases aligning to TRBD1. J was trimmed by 4 bases and V by 4 bases; bases with no gene match: 17. This CDR3 comprises 18 residues. Germline CDR1 reads SGHRS; CDR2 reads YFSETQ. CDR3 coding DNA: TGCGCCAGCAGCCGCCTCCCGGGACAGGGATCTAGGGGCACTGAAGCTTTCTTT. This sequence encodes CASSRLPGQGSRGTEAFF.

This sequence joins TRBV7-2 and TRBJ1-2, with D perhaps matching TRBD1 (5 bases). CDR3 length equals 14 residues. Germline V gives CDR1 SGHTA, CDR2 FQGNSA. Between the trimmed V and J ends, which lost 0 bases and 4 bases, there was a span of 9 bases. The CDR3 DNA reads TGTGCCAGCAGCTTAGCGGGACTGGTCTATGGCTACACCTTC. Its protein product is CASSLAGLVYGYTF.

V gene TRBV4-3 combines with J gene TRBJ1-4, with 8 bases matching TRBD1. This CDR3 is built from 15 residues. V shed 6 bases and J 8 bases; nucleotides not matched to a gene: 11. CDR1 LGHNA and CDR2 YSLEER come from the germline V gene. Here the CDR3 DNA reads TGCGCCAGCAGACGTGAGGACAGGGAGGAGGAAAAACTGTTTTTT. Translation: CASRREDREEEKLFF.

This clone was picked up a small number of times. The V gene is TRBV6-5, the J gene TRBJ2-7; 11 nucleotides agree with TRBD2. The CDR3 runs 14 residues. Germline trimming cut 7 bases from V and 6 bases from J; bases unmatched to any gene: 8. Germline V gives CDR1 MNHEY, CDR2 SVGAGI. The CDR3 coding sequence is TGTGCCAGCACCTCTGGGACTAGCGGAGTCGAGCAGTACTTC. It codes for CASTSGTSGVEQYF.

V is TRBV5-8 and J is TRBJ2-1; TRBD1 might be the D (6 bases). Trimming took 5 bases from V and 2 from J, leaving 17 bases between them. Germline V gene lookup returns CDR1 SGHTS and CDR2 YDEGEE. The CDR3 sequence is 16 residues long. CDR3 coding DNA: TGTGCCAGCAGTTCCCCGAGGCAGGGGACCTACAATGAGCAGTTCTTC. The encoded protein is CASSSPRQGTYNEQFF.

This chain uses TRBV6-1 with TRBJ2-3, with D possibly being TRBD2 (6 bases). The CDR3 has 15 amino acids. Germline V lookup: CDR1 MNHNS, CDR2 SASEGT. With 1 base removed from V and 7 bases from J, the gap between germline ends came to 15 bases. The CDR3 coding sequence is TGTGCCAGCAGTGAAGGCCCCGGGAGCGTTAATACGCAGTATTTT. Encoded protein: CASSEGPGSVNTQYF.

The CDR3: CASSLSGGSSYNEQFF. In nucleotides, the CDR3 is TGTGCCAGCAGCTTATCGGGGGGTAGCTCCTACAATGAGCAGTTCTTC. The genes are TRBV7-2 and TRBJ2-1; 7 bases match TRBD2. V lost 2 bases to trimming and J lost 0 bases; unmatched junction nucleotides: 4. This CDR3 is built from 16 residues. Germline lookup yields CDR1 SGHTA and CDR2 FQGNSA.

This clone was picked up a small number of times. The CDR3: CASSKYLAGTDEQYF. In nucleotides, the CDR3 is TGTGCCAGCAGCAAATACCTAGCGGGGACGGACGAGCAGTACTTC. The rearrangement links TRBV7-9 to TRBJ2-7; 9 nucleotides agree with TRBD2. Germline values: CDR1 SEHNR, CDR2 FQNEAQ (reference sequence). The J segment lost 5 bases and the V segment lost 5 bases, leaving 10 bases of the junction unmatched. This CDR3 comprises 15 residues. Combining the CDR3 with reference TRBV7-9 and TRBJ2-7 gives the whole variable domain DTGVSQNPRHKITKRGQNVTFRCDPISEHNRLYWYRQTLGQGPEFLTYFQNEAQLEKSRLLSDRFSAERPKGSFSTLEIQRTEQGDSAMYLCASSKYLAGTDEQYFGPGTRLTVT.

In this sample, this clone turned up a few times. The V and J genes are TRBV5-1 and TRBJ2-7, with 9 bases fitting TRBD1. CDR1 is SGHRS and CDR2 is YFSETQ in the germline V gene. The CDR3 is 17 amino acids. V was clipped by 2 bases and J by 0 bases; unmatched bases: 9. CDR3 in amino acids: CASSFGGGTGSSYEQYF. The CDR3 DNA sequence: TGCGCCAGCAGCTTTGGGGGGGGGACAGGGAGCTCCTACGAGCAGTACTTC.

The CDR3 region has the DNA TGTGCCAGCAGCTTGAGACAGAACCAAGAGACCCAGTACTTC. Encoded protein: CASSLRQNQETQYF. This rearrangement joins TRBV5-6 to TRBJ2-5; possibly TRBD1 for D (5 bases). This CDR3 comprises 14 residues. Per germline, CDR1 SGHDT and CDR2 YYEEEE. The V end lost 1 base, the J end lost 0 bases, and 7 bases lay between the germline ends.

The chain recombines TRBV28 with TRBJ1-5; no clear D gene. The V and J ends lost 3 bases and 0 bases respectively, with 12 bases between them. Germline V lookup: CDR1 MDHEN, CDR2 SYDVKM. CDR3 length equals 16 residues. This chain's CDR3 is CASSLRGHRSNQPQHF. For the CDR3, the DNA is TGTGCCAGCAGTTTGAGAGGTCACCGTAGCAATCAGCCCCAGCATTTT.

As DNA, the CDR3 is TGTGCCAGTAGTATTGCGGCAGGGGGTATCAACACTGAAGCTTTCTTT. The encoded protein is CASSIAAGGINTEAFF. The chain couples TRBV19 to TRBJ1-1, with TRBD1 identical over 7 bases. There are 16 residues in the CDR3. The V gene end was trimmed by 3 bases and the J gene end by 2 bases; junction bases not matched to a gene: 9. From germline, CDR1 is LNHDA and CDR2 SQIVND (reference sequence). The full variable domain, completed using reference TRBV19 and TRBJ1-1, is DGGITQSPKYLFRKEGQNVTLSCEQNLNHDAMYWYRQDPGQGLRLIYYSQIVNDFQKGDIAEGYSVSREKKESFPLTVTSAQKNPTAFYLCASSIAAGGINTEAFFGQGTRLTVV.

On this clone: This same CDR3 is encoded by further DNA sequences in the sample. The rearrangement links TRBV5-1 to TRBJ1-2; TRBD1 matches at 7 bases. The length of the CDR3 is 14 residues. Trimming cost V 4 bases and J 6 bases; bases outside gene matches: 9. CDR1 and CDR2 from the germline V gene are SGHRS and YFSETQ. CDR3 bases: TGCGCCAGCAGCCTCGACAGGGTGGGGGATGGCTACACCTTC. It codes for CASSLDRVGDGYTF. The full variable domain, in which reference TRBV5-1 and TRBJ1-2 provide the parts outside the CDR3, is KAGVTQTPRYLIKTRGQQVTLSCSPISGHRSVSWYQQTPGQGLQFLFEYFSETQRNKGNFPGRFSGRQFSNSRSEMNVSTLELGDSALYLCASSLDRVGDGYTFGSGTRLTVV.

The V and J genes are TRBV20-1 and TRBJ1-2; no definite D call. Germline-derived CDR1 and CDR2 are DFQATT and SNEGSKA (reference sequence). The CDR3 spans 10 residues. Trimming removed 5 bases from V and 8 bases from J, with 9 bases in between. The CDR3 nucleotides are TGCAGTGCTTTCGGGAGCGGCTACACCTTC. Translated: CSAFGSGYTF.

The chain uses TRBV7-3 and TRBJ1-2, with D perhaps matching TRBD1 (5 bases). The V gene lost 5 bases and the J gene lost 6 bases, with 13 bases spanning the gap. The length of the CDR3 is 13 residues. Germline V gene sequence: CDR1 SGHTA, CDR2 FQGTGA. The CDR3 DNA reads TGTGCCAGCAGCCCCCGCCGGGGGAATGGCTACACCTTC. It is translated as CASSPRRGNGYTF.

The chain joins TRBV2 to TRBJ2-7, with D possibly matching TRBD1 (6 bases). Trimming removed 4 bases from V and 4 bases from J, with 8 bases in between. The CDR3 is 12 residues long. The germline V gene has CDR1 SNHLY and CDR2 FYNNEI. The CDR3 is CASSVQGYEQYF. The CDR3 DNA reads as TGTGCCAGCAGTGTACAGGGTTACGAGCAGTACTTC. Full variable domain (remainder filled in from reference TRBV2 and TRBJ2-7): EPEVTQTPSHQVTQMGQEVILRCVPISNHLYFYWYRQILGQKVEFLVSFYNNEISEKSEIFDDQFSVERPDGSNFTLKIRSTKLEDSAMYFCASSVQGYEQYFGPGTRLTVT.

The rearrangement joins TRBV7-2 to TRBJ2-5; 13 bases are shared with TRBD2. Germline lookup yields CDR1 SGHTA and CDR2 FQGNSA. Unmatched junction bases numbered 4, after V lost 5 bases and J lost 1 base. The CDR3 contains 16 residues. This chain's CDR3 is CASSHGLAGAQETQYF. In nucleotides, the CDR3 is TGTGCCAGCAGCCACGGACTAGCGGGAGCCCAAGAGACCCAGTACTTC.

CDR3 in amino acids: CASGSGGSSYNEQFF. DNA for the CDR3: TGTGCTAGTGGCTCAGGGGGGAGCTCCTACAATGAGCAGTTCTTC. V usage is TRBV12-5 and J usage is TRBJ2-1, with a tentative D call TRBD1 (7 bases). V shed 6 bases and J shed 0 bases, with 12 bases lying between them. The CDR3 runs 15 residues. Germline V gene data show CDR1 as LGHNT and CDR2 as FRNRAP.

This chain joins TRBV12-5 and TRBJ2-5, with D possibly being TRBD1 (5 bases). Looked up from germline, CDR1 is LGHNT and CDR2 is FRNRAP. V lost 1 base and J 5 bases, leaving 14 bases between the germline ends. The CDR3 contains 15 residues. CDR3 protein: CASGLETVAQETQYF. In nucleotides, the CDR3 is TGTGCTAGTGGTTTGGAGACAGTGGCACAGGAGACCCAGTACTTC.

J is TRBJ2-3 and V is TRBV4-3; a possible D gene is TRBD1 (5 bases). Trimming removed 0 bases at V and 5 bases at J, with 12 bases between. Per the germline V gene, CDR1 is LGHNA and CDR2 is YSLEER. This CDR3 has 15 residues. CDR3 amino acids: CASSQDFQGGDTQYF. CDR3 nucleotides: TGCGCCAGCAGCCAAGATTTCCAGGGTGGAGATACGCAGTATTTT.

There are a few counts of this clone. The rearrangement joins TRBV10-3 to TRBJ2-7; perhaps TRBD2 as D (6 bases). CDR3 size: 14 residues. V was clipped by 2 bases and J by 2 bases, with 10 bases between them. CDR1 and CDR2 (germline): ENHRY, SYGVKD. As DNA, the CDR3 is TGTGCCATCAGTGAGGGGACTCCTACCTACGAGCAGTACTTC. This encodes CAISEGTPTYEQYF.

This clone was seen a few times. The CDR3 region is CASMRGLGGPQHF. The DNA for the CDR3 is TGTGCCAGCATGCGAGGTCTGGGAGGGCCCCAGCATTTT. V gene TRBV2 combines with J gene TRBJ1-5; D not resolved. This CDR3 region has 13 residues. The germline V gene encodes CDR1 SNHLY and CDR2 FYNNEI. The V end was cut by 7 bases, the J end by 9 bases, with 16 bases between.